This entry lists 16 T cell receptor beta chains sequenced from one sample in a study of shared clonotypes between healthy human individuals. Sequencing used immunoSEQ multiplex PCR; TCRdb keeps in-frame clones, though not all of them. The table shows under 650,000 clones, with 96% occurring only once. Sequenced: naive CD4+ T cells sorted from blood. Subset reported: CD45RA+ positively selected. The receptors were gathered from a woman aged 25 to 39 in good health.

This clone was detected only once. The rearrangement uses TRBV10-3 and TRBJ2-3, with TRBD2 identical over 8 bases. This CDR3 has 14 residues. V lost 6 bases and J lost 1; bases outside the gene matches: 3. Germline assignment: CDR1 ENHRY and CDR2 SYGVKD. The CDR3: CAISFSGGTDTQYF. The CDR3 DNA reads TGTGCCATCAGCTTTAGCGGGGGCACAGATACGCAGTATTTT.

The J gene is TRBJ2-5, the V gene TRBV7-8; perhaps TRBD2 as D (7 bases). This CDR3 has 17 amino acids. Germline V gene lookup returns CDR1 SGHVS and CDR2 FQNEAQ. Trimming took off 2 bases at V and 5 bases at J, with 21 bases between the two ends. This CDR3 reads CASSLKSVSGGRETQYF. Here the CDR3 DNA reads TGTGCCAGCAGCTTAAAGTCGGTGTCCGGGGGGCGGGAGACCCAGTACTTC.

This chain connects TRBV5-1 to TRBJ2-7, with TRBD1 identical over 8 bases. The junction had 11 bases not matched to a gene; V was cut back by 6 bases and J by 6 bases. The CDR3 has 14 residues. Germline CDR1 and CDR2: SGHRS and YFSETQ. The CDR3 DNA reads TGCGCCAGCAAGCCCGGGACAGGAGTCGCCGAGCAGTACTTC. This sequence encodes CASKPGTGVAEQYF.

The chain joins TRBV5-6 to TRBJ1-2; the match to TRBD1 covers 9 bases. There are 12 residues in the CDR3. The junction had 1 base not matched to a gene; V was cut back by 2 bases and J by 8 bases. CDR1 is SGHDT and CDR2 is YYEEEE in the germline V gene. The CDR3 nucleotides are TGTGCCAGCAGCTTCACAGGGGGCGGCTACACCTTC. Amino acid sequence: CASSFTGGGYTF.

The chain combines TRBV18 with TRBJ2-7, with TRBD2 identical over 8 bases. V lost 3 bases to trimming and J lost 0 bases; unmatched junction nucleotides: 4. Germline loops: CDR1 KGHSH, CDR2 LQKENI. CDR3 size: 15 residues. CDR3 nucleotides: TGTGCCAGCTCACCCAGCGGGGGAAGCTCCTACGAGCAGTACTTC. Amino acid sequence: CASSPSGGSSYEQYF.

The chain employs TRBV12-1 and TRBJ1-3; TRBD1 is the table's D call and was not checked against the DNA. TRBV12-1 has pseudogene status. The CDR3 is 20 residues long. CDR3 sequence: CASTLGRASGGTGNGNTIYF. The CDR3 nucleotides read TGTGCCAGCACCTTAGGTCGGGCGTCGGGAGGGACAGGGAATGGAAACACCATATATTTT.

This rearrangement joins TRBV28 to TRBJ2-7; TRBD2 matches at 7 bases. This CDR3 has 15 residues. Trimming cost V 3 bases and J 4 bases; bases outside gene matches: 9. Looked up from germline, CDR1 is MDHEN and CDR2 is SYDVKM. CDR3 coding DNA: TGTGCCAGCAGTTTTGTGGGCCTAGCGGAATACGAGCAGTACTTC. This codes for CASSFVGLAEYEQYF. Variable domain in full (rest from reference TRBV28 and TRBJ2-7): DVKVTQSSRYLVKRTGEKVFLECVQDMDHENMFWYRQDPGLGLRLIYFSYDVKMKEKGDIPEGYSVSREKKERFSLILESASTNQTSMYLCASSFVGLAEYEQYFGPGTRLTVT.

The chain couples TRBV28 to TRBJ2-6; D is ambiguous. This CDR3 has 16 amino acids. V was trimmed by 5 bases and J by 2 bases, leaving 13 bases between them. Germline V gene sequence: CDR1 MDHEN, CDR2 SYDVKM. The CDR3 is CASSRIREPGANVLTF. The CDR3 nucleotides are TGTGCCAGCAGTCGAATCCGAGAACCTGGGGCCAACGTCCTGACTTTC.

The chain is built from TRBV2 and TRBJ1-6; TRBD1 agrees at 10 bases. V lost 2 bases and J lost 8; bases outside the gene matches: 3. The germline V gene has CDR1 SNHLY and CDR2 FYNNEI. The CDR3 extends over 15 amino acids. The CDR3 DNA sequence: TGTGCCAGCAGTGAATTAGGACAGGGGGATTCACCCCTCCACTTT. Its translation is CASSELGQGDSPLHF.

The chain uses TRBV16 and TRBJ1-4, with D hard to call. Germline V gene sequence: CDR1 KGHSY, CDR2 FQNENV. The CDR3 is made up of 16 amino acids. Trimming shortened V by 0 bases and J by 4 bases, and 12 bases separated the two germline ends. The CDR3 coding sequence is TGTGCCAGCAGCCAATCTTCCGGCAGTTTTAATGAAAAACTGTTTTTT. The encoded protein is CASSQSSGSFNEKLFF.

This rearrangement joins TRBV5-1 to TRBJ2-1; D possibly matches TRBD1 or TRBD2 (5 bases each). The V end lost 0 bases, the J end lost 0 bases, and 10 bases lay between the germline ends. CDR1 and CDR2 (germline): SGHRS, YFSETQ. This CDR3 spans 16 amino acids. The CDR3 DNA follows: TGCGCCAGCAGCTTGGTTCCGGGGACCTCCTACAATGAGCAGTTCTTC. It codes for CASSLVPGTSYNEQFF.

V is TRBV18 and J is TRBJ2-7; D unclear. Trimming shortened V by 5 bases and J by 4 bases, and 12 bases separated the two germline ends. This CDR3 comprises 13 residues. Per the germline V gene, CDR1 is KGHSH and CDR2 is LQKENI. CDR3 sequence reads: CASSTGREYEQYF. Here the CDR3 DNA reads TGTGCCAGCTCAACGGGCAGAGAGTACGAGCAGTACTTC. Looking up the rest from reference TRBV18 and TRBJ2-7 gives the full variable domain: NAGVMQNPRHLVRRRGQEARLRCSPMKGHSHVYWYRQLPEEGLKFMVYLQKENIIDESGMPKERFSAEFPKEGPSILRIQQVVRGDSAAYFCASSTGREYEQYFGPGTRLTVT.

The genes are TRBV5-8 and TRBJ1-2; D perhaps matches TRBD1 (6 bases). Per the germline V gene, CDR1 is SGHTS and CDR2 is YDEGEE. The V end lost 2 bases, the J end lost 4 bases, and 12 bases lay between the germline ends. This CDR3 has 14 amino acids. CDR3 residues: CASSLDRKGYGYTF. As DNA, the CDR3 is TGTGCCAGCAGCTTAGACAGGAAGGGCTATGGCTACACCTTC.

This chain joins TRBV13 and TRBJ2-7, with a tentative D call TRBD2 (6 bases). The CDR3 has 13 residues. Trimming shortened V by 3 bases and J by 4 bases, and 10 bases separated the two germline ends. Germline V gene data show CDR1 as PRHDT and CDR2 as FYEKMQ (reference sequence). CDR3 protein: CASSFSGGYEQYF. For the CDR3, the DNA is TGTGCCAGCAGCTTCTCCGGGGGATACGAGCAGTACTTC.

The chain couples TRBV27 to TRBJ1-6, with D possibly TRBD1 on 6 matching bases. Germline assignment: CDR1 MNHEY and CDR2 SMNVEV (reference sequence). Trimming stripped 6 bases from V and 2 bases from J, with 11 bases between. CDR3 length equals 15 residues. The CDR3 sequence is CASRQGSTYNSPLHF. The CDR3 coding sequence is TGTGCCAGCAGGCAGGGGAGCACCTATAATTCACCCCTCCACTTT.

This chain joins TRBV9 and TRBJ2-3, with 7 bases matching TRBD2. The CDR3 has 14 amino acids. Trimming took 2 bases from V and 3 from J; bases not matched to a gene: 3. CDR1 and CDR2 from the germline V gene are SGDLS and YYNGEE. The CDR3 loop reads CASSVRGETDTQYF. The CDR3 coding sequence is TGTGCCAGCAGCGTCCGGGGGGAAACAGATACGCAGTATTTT.